A single sample is the source of the 32 T cell receptor beta chains below, sequenced in a study of T cell changes during pregnancy in multiple sclerosis (dated by TCRdb to between 2018 and 2021). Libraries were constructed by the immunoSEQ multiplex PCR assay. In its TCRdb copy, this immuneACCESS table keeps in-frame sequences only and misses some clones. Where compared with another copy, unresolved V genes explain less than half of these, and the others have no known cause. The sample has approximately 72,000 clones on record, around 90% of them singletons. The ten biggest clones cover under 2% of the sample. The sequences come from peripheral blood, collected in the first trimester of pregnancy. These receptors were taken from a female donor in good health, enrolled as a control in a pregnancy study.

The rearrangement links TRBV7-6 to TRBJ1-2; D is perhaps TRBD1 (5 bases). The V gene's germline CDR1 is SGHVS and CDR2 FNYEAQ. The CDR3 consists of 14 residues. V shed 5 bases and J shed 4 bases, with 14 bases lying between them. The CDR3 reads CASSPGGVAYGYTF. CDR3 coding DNA: TGTGCCAGCAGCCCCGGGGGAGTCGCCTATGGCTACACCTTC.

The chain links TRBV27 to TRBJ2-3; D might be TRBD2 (6 bases). The CDR3 consists of 13 residues. The germline CDR1 and CDR2 sequences are MNHEY and SMNVEV (reference sequence). Trimming took 2 bases from V and 6 from J, leaving 9 bases between them. The CDR3 protein is CASSLLAWDTQYF. CDR3 coding DNA: TGTGCCAGCAGTTTACTAGCGTGGGATACGCAGTATTTT.

This rearrangement joins TRBV5-4 to TRBJ2-5; the match to TRBD1 covers 9 bases. CDR1 is SGHNT and CDR2 is YYREEE in the germline V gene (reference sequence). With V trimmed by 0 bases and J by 6 bases, 3 bases remained unmatched. CDR3 length equals 14 residues. The CDR3: CASSLEGQGKTQYF. The CDR3 region has the DNA TGTGCCAGCAGCTTGGAGGGACAGGGTAAGACCCAGTACTTC.

In this sample, this clone turned up a few times. The chain links TRBV6-6 to TRBJ2-5, with TRBD1 identical over 9 bases. The CDR3 has 13 residues. Germline V CDR1 and CDR2: MNHNY, SVGAGI (reference sequence). V was clipped by 4 bases and J by 5 bases; unmatched bases: 2. The CDR3 is CASSSTGGETQYF. The CDR3 DNA reads TGTGCCAGCAGTTCGACAGGGGGGGAGACCCAGTACTTC.

CDR3 nucleotide sequence: TGTGCCAGCAGTCCCGAGACAGGGAGGCCCAAGTACTTC. Translating gives CASSPETGRPKYF. The rearrangement joins TRBV6-5 to TRBJ2-7; a weak D match, TRBD1 (7 bases). CDR3 length: 13 residues. With 5 bases removed from V and 11 bases from J, the gap between germline ends came to 19 bases. CDR1 is MNHEY and CDR2 is SVGAGI in the germline V gene.

The V call is TRBV28, the J call TRBJ2-3, with TRBD1 matching over 12 bases. CDR3 length: 18 amino acids. Trimming removed 4 bases from V and 4 bases from J; junction bases left unmatched: 12. The germline V gene has CDR1 MDHEN and CDR2 SYDVKM. CDR3 coding DNA: TGTGCCAGCAGTTCATGGGACAGGGGGCGCCGAGAGTCAGATACGCAGTATTTT. Its protein product is CASSSWDRGRRESDTQYF.

V usage is TRBV2 and J usage is TRBJ2-7, with a possible D match to TRBD1 (6 bases). The length of the CDR3 is 15 residues. The germline V gene has CDR1 SNHLY and CDR2 FYNNEI. The V and J ends lost 0 bases and 4 bases respectively, with 13 bases between them. The CDR3 loop is CASSEAVNRAYEQYF. CDR3 DNA: TGTGCCAGCAGTGAAGCCGTAAACAGGGCGTACGAGCAGTACTTC. The complete variable domain, with remaining parts taken from reference TRBV2 and TRBJ2-7, reads EPEVTQTPSHQVTQMGQEVILRCVPISNHLYFYWYRQILGQKVEFLVSFYNNEISEKSEIFDDQFSVERPDGSNFTLKIRSTKLEDSAMYFCASSEAVNRAYEQYFGPGTRLTVT.

This clone was counted between two and nine times. The rearrangement joins TRBV13 to TRBJ1-1, with D possibly being TRBD1 (6 bases). CDR1 PRHDT and CDR2 FYEKMQ come from the germline V gene (reference sequence). The CDR3 covers 13 residues. Trimming pared 6 bases from V and 8 bases from J, leaving 16 bases between. The chain's CDR3 is CASSSAGAREAFF. In nucleotides, the CDR3 is TGTGCCAGCAGTTCAGCAGGGGCTAGGGAAGCTTTCTTT.

The chain couples TRBV19 to TRBJ2-5, with 14 bases identical to TRBD2. Germline-derived CDR1 and CDR2 are LNHDA and SQIVND (reference sequence). V was clipped by 3 bases and J by 5 bases; unmatched bases: 14. The CDR3 extends over 19 amino acids. The CDR3 region has the DNA TGTGCCAGTAGTATCCGACCGACTAGCGGGAGGGCCCTCGGGGAGACCCAGTACTTC. As protein: CASSIRPTSGRALGETQYF.

V usage is TRBV19 and J usage is TRBJ2-1; D call uncertain. The CDR3 totals 17 residues. Germline V gene sequence: CDR1 LNHDA, CDR2 SQIVND (reference sequence). The germline V and J ends were trimmed by 3 bases and 6 bases, with 21 bases remaining between them. Here the CDR3 reads CASSIRWQRLTSNEQFF. The CDR3 DNA follows: TGTGCCAGTAGTATCCGGTGGCAGCGTCTAACGAGCAATGAGCAGTTCTTC.

This chain connects TRBV29-1 to TRBJ2-4, with 7 nucleotides matching TRBD1. The CDR3 is made up of 14 amino acids. J gave up 0 bases and V 5 bases, and 4 bases lay outside the gene matches. The V gene's germline CDR1 is SQVTM and CDR2 ANQGSEA. CDR3: CSVTGTVAKNIQYF. CDR3 bases: TGCAGCGTTACAGGGACAGTAGCCAAAAACATTCAGTACTTC.

This chain links TRBV27 with TRBJ2-3, with a tentative D call TRBD1 (5 bases). Trimming took off 3 bases at V and 3 bases at J, with 16 bases between the two ends. The CDR3 length is 16 residues. CDR1 and CDR2 from the germline V gene are MNHEY and SMNVEV (reference sequence). CDR3 amino acids: CASSLNGAIGTDTQYF. CDR3 nucleotides: TGTGCCAGCAGTTTGAATGGGGCAATAGGGACAGATACGCAGTATTTT.

V usage is TRBV28 and J usage is TRBJ2-5; a possible D gene is TRBD2 (7 bases). The CDR3 is 12 residues long. Germline assignment: CDR1 MDHEN and CDR2 SYDVKM. Trimming removed 7 bases from V and 5 bases from J, with 11 bases in between. The CDR3: CASNWGGETQYF. The CDR3 nucleotides read TGTGCCAGCAACTGGGGGGGCGAGACCCAGTACTTC.

The chain links TRBV6-6 to TRBJ1-3, with D possibly TRBD1 on 5 matching bases. This CDR3 region has 16 residues. V dropped 5 bases and J dropped 0 bases, with 14 bases sitting between them. The germline gives CDR1 MNHNY, CDR2 SVGAGI (reference sequence). CDR3: CASSPRQSSSGNTIYF. The CDR3 DNA follows: TGTGCCAGCAGTCCGAGACAGTCAAGCTCTGGAAACACCATATATTTT.

The chain employs TRBV9 and TRBJ2-1; 8 nucleotides line up with TRBD2. V lost 4 bases to trimming and J lost 3 bases; unmatched junction nucleotides: 6. The CDR3 sequence is 15 residues long. The germline V gene has CDR1 SGDLS and CDR2 YYNGEE. CDR3 in DNA: TGTGCCAGCAGCCCCTTGGGGACTAGCTACAATGAGCAGTTCTTC. It translates to CASSPLGTSYNEQFF.

This chain connects TRBV27 to TRBJ2-1, with unresolved D. V gave up 6 bases and J gave up 6 bases, with 12 bases separating them. CDR3 size: 13 residues. CDR1 and CDR2 from the germline V gene are MNHEY and SMNVEV (reference sequence). The CDR3 here is CASSLIRGNEQFF. The CDR3 bases are TGTGCCAGCAGCTTAATTAGAGGCAATGAGCAGTTCTTC.

The V call is TRBV6-1, the J call TRBJ2-1; 14 bases map to TRBD2. Per germline, CDR1 MNHNS and CDR2 SASEGT. The junction had 7 bases not matched to a gene; V was cut back by 0 bases and J by 6 bases. CDR3 size: 18 residues. CDR3 protein: CASSEARTSGRFINEQFF. CDR3 in DNA: TGTGCCAGCAGTGAAGCGAGGACTAGCGGGAGGTTTATCAATGAGCAGTTCTTC.

The DNA of the CDR3 is TGCGCCAGCAGTGGGACTAGTTCCTACGAGCAGTACTTC. As protein: CASSGTSSYEQYF. The rearrangement links TRBV10-2 to TRBJ2-7, with 7 bases matching TRBD2. Per germline, CDR1 WSHSY and CDR2 SAAADI. Trimming removed 4 bases from V and 1 base from J; junction bases left unmatched: 1. The CDR3 is 13 amino acids.

This chain uses TRBV6-5 with TRBJ2-1; a possible D gene is TRBD1 (7 bases). The CDR3 covers 13 residues. The germline CDR1 and CDR2 sequences are MNHEY and SVGAGI. V shed 0 bases and J shed 11 bases, with 11 bases lying between them. In nucleotides, the CDR3 is TGTGCCAGCAGTTACTCTGGAGGGGGCCAGCAGTTCTTC. Translated: CASSYSGGGQQFF.

This chain links TRBV30 with TRBJ2-2, with a weak D call TRBD2 (5 bases). V was trimmed by 0 bases and J by 0 bases, leaving 8 bases between them. CDR1 is GTSNPN, CDR2 SVGIG, per germline (reference sequence). CDR3 length: 15 residues. As DNA, the CDR3 is TGTGCCTGGAGTGTACACGGGGCGAACACCGGGGAGCTGTTTTTT. Translation gives CAWSVHGANTGELFF.

The chain is built from TRBV4-2 and TRBJ2-3; D possibly corresponds to TRBD1 (5 bases). With 0 bases removed from V and 0 bases from J, the gap between germline ends came to 7 bases. The CDR3 consists of 15 residues. Germline values: CDR1 LGHNA, CDR2 YNFKEQ. As DNA, the CDR3 is TGTGCCAGCAGCCAAGATGGGGCTAGCACAGATACGCAGTATTTT. Its translation: CASSQDGASTDTQYF.

This clone was recorded only once. J is TRBJ2-2 and V is TRBV4-2; tentative D call: TRBD2 (5 bases). The CDR3 has 16 amino acids. V was pared by 2 bases and J by 0 bases, with 10 bases between. Looked up from germline, CDR1 is LGHNA and CDR2 is YNFKEQ. In DNA form, the CDR3 reads TGTGCCAGCAGCCAACGAGGGAGCGCGAACACCGGGGAGCTGTTTTTT. Its translation is CASSQRGSANTGELFF.

This clone was observed once. The rearrangement joins TRBV6-6 to TRBJ1-5; D is uncertain. The ends were cut back, 7 bases at V and 0 bases at J, with 13 bases in the middle. CDR1 and CDR2 (germline): MNHNY, SVGAGI (reference sequence). The CDR3 is 15 residues long. In DNA form, the CDR3 reads TGTGCCAGCATCCGGGAGGGTTATAGCAATCAGCCCCAGCATTTT. Protein product: CASIREGYSNQPQHF.

Here the CDR3 DNA reads TGTGCCAGCAGCAATGGGGGAGGAATCTTCTACGAGCAGTACTTC. Protein sequence: CASSNGGGIFYEQYF. This rearrangement joins TRBV21-1 to TRBJ2-7; TRBD2 is the table's D call and was not checked against the DNA. TRBV21-1 is labeled a pseudogene. The CDR3 length is 15 residues.

The chain employs TRBV5-1 and TRBJ2-7; D might be TRBD1 (6 bases). The length of the CDR3 is 15 residues. Trimming pared 3 bases from V and 2 bases from J, leaving 15 bases between. Looked up from germline, CDR1 is SGHRS and CDR2 is YFSETQ. The CDR3 loop reads CASSSTGPTTYEQYF. For the CDR3, the DNA is TGCGCCAGCAGCTCAACAGGGCCCACAACCTACGAGCAGTACTTC.

The chain links TRBV9 to TRBJ1-1; TRBD1 aligns across 7 bases. This CDR3 spans 18 amino acids. Germline assignment: CDR1 SGDLS and CDR2 YYNGEE. With 0 bases clipped from V and 1 base from J, the junction kept 12 bases outside the gene matches. The CDR3 loop reads CASSVAGRTGQQNTEAFF. The CDR3 nucleotides are TGTGCCAGCAGCGTAGCAGGAAGGACAGGCCAACAGAACACTGAAGCTTTCTTT.

This rearrangement joins TRBV5-1 to TRBJ1-2; the D gene is possibly TRBD1 (6 bases). This CDR3 contains 15 residues. Germline V gives CDR1 SGHRS, CDR2 YFSETQ. V shed 3 bases and J shed 5 bases, with 17 bases lying between them. The CDR3 coding sequence is TGCGCCAGCAGCTCCGAACAGGGCTCTTATTATGGCTACACCTTC. This sequence encodes CASSSEQGSYYGYTF. Complete variable domain (other parts from reference TRBV5-1 and TRBJ1-2): KAGVTQTPRYLIKTRGQQVTLSCSPISGHRSVSWYQQTPGQGLQFLFEYFSETQRNKGNFPGRFSGRQFSNSRSEMNVSTLELGDSALYLCASSSEQGSYYGYTFGSGTRLTVV.

The CDR3 DNA reads TGCGCCAGCAGGGGACTAGCGGGAGAAGAGACCCAGTACTTC. It is translated as CASRGLAGEETQYF. The chain recombines TRBV23-1 with TRBJ2-5; TRBD2 matches 14 bases. TRBV23-1 is assigned to the ORF class and has an uncertain function. The J segment lost 3 bases and the V segment lost 6 bases, leaving 0 bases of the junction unmatched. The CDR3 is 14 residues long.

For the CDR3, the DNA is TGTGCCAGCAGTTTATCCGGGTTCTACGAGCAGTACTTC. It specifies CASSLSGFYEQYF. V is TRBV28 and J is TRBJ2-7; D is unresolved. Germline loops: CDR1 MDHEN, CDR2 SYDVKM. V lost 1 base and J lost 3, with 7 bases in between. The CDR3 sequence is 13 residues long.

This clone appeared a single time. The chain links TRBV4-2 to TRBJ2-7; 9 nucleotides align to TRBD2. The CDR3 runs 15 residues. J lost 5 bases, V lost 4 bases, and 9 bases had no gene match. The V gene's germline CDR1 is LGHNA and CDR2 YNFKEQ. CDR3 protein: CASSRGEREVHEQYF. The CDR3 DNA is TGTGCCAGCAGCCGAGGGGAGCGGGAGGTGCACGAGCAGTACTTC.

As regards this clone: Other DNA sequences in this specimen translate into the identical CDR3. The rearrangement links TRBV4-1 to TRBJ2-1, with D possibly being TRBD1 (6 bases). The CDR3 spans 12 residues. In germline, CDR1 is MGHRA, CDR2 YSYEKL. V shed 6 bases and J shed 8 bases, with 11 bases lying between them. For the CDR3, the DNA is TGCGCCAGCAGTGGCAGGGGAGATGAGCAGTTCTTC. It encodes CASSGRGDEQFF.

The rearrangement joins TRBV13 to TRBJ2-7; TRBD1 agrees at 8 bases. The trim removed 5 bases at V and 4 bases at J, leaving 4 bases unmatched. Germline CDR1 reads PRHDT; CDR2 reads FYEKMQ (reference sequence). This CDR3 has 13 residues. The CDR3 sequence is CASSKDRVYEQYF. The CDR3 DNA reads as TGTGCCAGCAGCAAGGACAGGGTGTACGAGCAGTACTTC.